This T cell receptor (beta chain) originates from a study of cytomegalovirus exposure and HLA in healthy donors. Looking at the study overall: Findings of an earlier analysis included about 120 million unique TCR beta sequences from some 200 million T cells. Whole-study results and caveats: An analysis was carried out at a later point. It showed that HLA-associated TCR beta chains were more clonally expanded than equally common non-associated chains. After further analysis at a later stage, 15,000 to 20,000 TCR beta sequences were associated with HLA alleles at 0.05 false discovery rate. Per a prior analysis, the majority of TCR beta V segments were productive roughly 90% or roughly 30% of the time.

60 Vbeta and 13 Jbeta primers were used in PCR. Profiling relied on immunoSEQ multiplex PCR, and the TCRdb table lists in-frame clones only, not all of them. Its table lists about 88,000 clones. Of note for this clone: As yet, its antigen is unknown.

The V gene lost 7 bases and the J gene lost 1 base, with 8 bases spanning the gap. The CDR3 sequence is 13 residues long. Per the germline V gene, CDR1 is SNHLY and CDR2 is FYNNEI. This sequence joins TRBV2 and TRBJ1-3; the D is unclear. This clonotype originated in a girl under 18 in good health and CMV-seropositive. Sequenced: PBMCs. CDR3 sequence (DNA): TGTGCCAGCACACGAGAGTCTGGAAACACCATATATTTT. It specifies CASTRESGNTIYF.